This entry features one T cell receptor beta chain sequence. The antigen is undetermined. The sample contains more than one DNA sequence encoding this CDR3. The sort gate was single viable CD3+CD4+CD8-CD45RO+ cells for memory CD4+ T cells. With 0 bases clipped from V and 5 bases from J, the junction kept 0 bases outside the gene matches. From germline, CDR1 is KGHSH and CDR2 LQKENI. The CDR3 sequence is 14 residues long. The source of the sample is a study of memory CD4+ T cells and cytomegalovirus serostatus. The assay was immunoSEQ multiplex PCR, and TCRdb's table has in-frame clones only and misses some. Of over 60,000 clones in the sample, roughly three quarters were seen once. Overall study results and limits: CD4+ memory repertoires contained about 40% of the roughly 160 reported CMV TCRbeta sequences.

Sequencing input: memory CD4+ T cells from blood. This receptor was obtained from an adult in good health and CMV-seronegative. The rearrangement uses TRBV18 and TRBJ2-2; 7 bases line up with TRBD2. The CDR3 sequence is CASSPPRGTGELFF. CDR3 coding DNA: TGTGCCAGCTCACCACCGCGGGGGACCGGGGAGCTGTTTTTT.